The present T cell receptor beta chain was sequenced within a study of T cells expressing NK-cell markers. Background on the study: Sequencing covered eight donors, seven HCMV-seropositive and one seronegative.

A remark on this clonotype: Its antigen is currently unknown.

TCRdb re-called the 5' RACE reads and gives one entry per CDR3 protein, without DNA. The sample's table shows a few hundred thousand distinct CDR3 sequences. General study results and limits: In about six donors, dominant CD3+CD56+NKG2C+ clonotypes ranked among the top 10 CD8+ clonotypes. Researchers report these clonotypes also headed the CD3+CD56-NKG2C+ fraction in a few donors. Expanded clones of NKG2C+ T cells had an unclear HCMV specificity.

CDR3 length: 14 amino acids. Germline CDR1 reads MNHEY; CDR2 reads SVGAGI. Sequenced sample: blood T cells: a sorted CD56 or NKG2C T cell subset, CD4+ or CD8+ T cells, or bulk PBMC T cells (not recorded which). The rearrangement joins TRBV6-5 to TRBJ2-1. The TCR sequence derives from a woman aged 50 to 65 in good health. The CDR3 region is CASSYSGAYNEQFF.